A single sample gave rise to the 5 T cell receptor beta chains below, sequenced in a study of Graves' ophthalmopathy and Graves' hyperthyroidism (dated by TCRdb to 2016 to 2018). The sample was run on an Illumina HiSeq 2000. For repertoire sequencing, TCR beta CDR3 regions were amplified from RNA transcripts. A first-round RT-PCR used HTBI primers with the Qiagen OneStep RT-PCR kit, followed by a second-round multiplex PCR, size selection and purification. The raw public data were reprocessed by TCRdb itself: fastp quality trimming at Q25, MiXCR clonotype calling, in-frame beta chains only. Duplicate CDR3 protein sequences are folded into a single record with the most common DNA and genes. This sample lists 200,000 to 250,000 distinct CDR3 sequences; less than 30% were detected once. Clones ranked in the top ten supply approximately 8.2% of the sample. Sequencing was done on a sample of peripheral blood. The origin of the receptors is a man in his fifties with Graves' ophthalmopathy. Donor details come from another sample of the same person, matched by shared clones.

In this sample, this clonotype turned up many times. CDR3 DNA: TGTGCCAGTAGTGAGGTCGTTACCGGCTCCTACGAGCAGTACTTC. Amino acid sequence: CASSEVVTGSYEQYF. The J gene is TRBJ2-7, the V gene TRBV19; D is uncertain. The CDR3 loop spans 15 amino acids. Deletions cut 5 bases from V and 0 bases from J, with 14 bases between. CDR1 is LNHDA and CDR2 is SQIVND in the germline V gene (reference sequence).

The V call is TRBV12-3 or TRBV12-4, the J call TRBJ2-5, with 10 bases identical to TRBD1. This CDR3 has 17 amino acids. The junction had 16 bases not matched to a gene; V was cut back by 7 bases and J by 5 bases. The DNA of the CDR3 is TGTGCCAGCACCTTAGCCGTGACAGGGGGCGCTTGGGAGACCCAGTACTTC. Translated: CASTLAVTGGAWETQYF.

This clonotype was picked up a small number of times. The CDR3 spells CASSYSRSYAEAFF. The DNA of the CDR3 is TGTGCCAGCAGTTACTCGAGGTCGTACGCTGAAGCTTTCTTT. This chain uses TRBV6-5 with TRBJ1-1; unclear D gene. Trimming took off 0 bases at V and 6 bases at J, with 11 bases between the two ends. Germline V gene lookup returns CDR1 MNHEY and CDR2 SVGAGI. The CDR3 covers 14 residues.

This clonotype was counted between two and nine times. This chain connects TRBV19 to TRBJ2-5, with TRBD1 identical over 9 bases. The CDR3 is made up of 13 amino acids. Germline V gene sequence: CDR1 LNHDA, CDR2 SQIVND (reference sequence). Trimming removed 7 bases from V and 7 bases from J; junction bases left unmatched: 7. For the CDR3, the DNA is TGTGCCAGTACCCCGACAGGGGGAGGGACCCAGTACTTC. This sequence encodes CASTPTGGGTQYF.

This clonotype was counted many times. This chain links TRBV12-3 or TRBV12-4 with TRBJ1-1; D call uncertain. This CDR3 contains 14 residues. V dropped 6 bases and J dropped 0 bases, with 11 bases sitting between them. CDR3 sequence reads: CASRFGEMNTEAFF. The CDR3 DNA is TGTGCCAGCAGATTCGGTGAAATGAACACTGAAGCTTTCTTT.